This TCR beta chain was observed in a study of spatial heterogeneity in lung cancer. Overall study context: Alpha-chain sequences were detected in numbers that were consistently lower than beta-chain sequences. Study results and limitations: Coverage of tumor T cells, an estimated figure, was approximately 6.9% for alpha and around 13% for beta chains. Counts that tracked tumor mutation counts were those of expanded intratumoral alpha and beta TCRs.

MiXCR, run by TCRdb on the 5' RACE reads, gives a single entry per CDR3 protein. The table lists about 18,000 distinct CDR3 sequences, approximately 9.5% of them singletons. Germline assignment: CDR1 LNHNV and CDR2 YYDKDF (reference sequence). This CDR3 has 15 residues. Trimming at V came to 3 bases and at J to 5 bases, leaving 2 bases not matched to a gene. Regarding this clonotype: Its matching antigen is unknown. This beta chain turned up in a library designed for alpha chains; as an off-target read, its abundance says little.

Time point denoted: sample taken at primary tumor resection. Whole RNA came from tumor, nontumor lung or frozen PBMC and was sequenced without being sorted. The sequence was collected from a female donor with early-stage non-small cell lung cancer. This chain links TRBV15 with TRBJ2-1; 12 positions agree with TRBD2. This sample comprised lung tumor tissue, obtained at surgery. The CDR3 DNA reads TGTGCCACCAGCAGCCTAGCGGGGGGGAACAATGAGCAGTTCTTC. This sequence encodes CATSSLAGGNNEQFF.